This T cell receptor (beta chain) was identified during a study of graft-versus-host responses after intestinal transplantation. Background on the study: Multivisceral, liver-intestinal, or isolated intestinal transplants were given to recipients. Study results and limitations: Early post-transplant HvG declines tracked with peak circulating GvH clone levels. There were GvH clones found in recipient marrow, and some of them appeared first in ileum or blood.

The CDR3 is made up of 15 amino acids. Deletions cut 6 bases from V and 3 bases from J, with 17 bases between. Germline CDR1 is WSHSY and CDR2 is SAAADI. The study plated approximately 200,000 CFSE-labeled responders with approximately 200,000 irradiated, violet-dye-labeled stimulators. The table came from immunoSEQ multiplex PCR; TCRdb's copy has only in-frame clones and leaves some out. Of approximately 14,000 clones in the sample, over 35% were seen once. The sequences come from alloreactive CD8+ T cells from a mixed lymphocyte reaction culture, collected before intestinal transplant. Subset reported: CFSE-low proliferating T cells sorted from roughly six-day pre-transplant mixed lymphocyte reaction (GvH or HvG direction). The rearrangement links TRBV10-2 to TRBJ1-2, with D tentatively TRBD1 (6 bases). The clonotype originates from a human patient who received an intestinal transplant. The CDR3 DNA reads as TGCGCCAGCAGAGCCTCAGGGGAGGTCCACTATGGCTACACCTTC. Translated, it gives CASRASGEVHYGYTF.